These 8 T cell receptor beta chains share one sample of origin, sequenced in a study of breast tumors, draining lymph nodes, adjacent tissues. TCRdb processed the multiplex PCR reads anew with MiXCR; each CDR3 protein has one entry. The sample has approximately 90,000 distinct CDR3 sequences; around 28% are singletons. Axillary draining lymph nodes of breast cancer patients supplied the node samples. The specimen was axillary lymph node tissue. These receptors originate from a female donor with breast cancer. Some clones in this sample may be carry-over from other donors' samples.

This clonotype was detected only a few times. The chain combines TRBV3-1 with TRBJ2-1; a possible D gene is TRBD2 (6 bases). The CDR3 runs to 18 residues. The germline V gene encodes CDR1 LGHDT and CDR2 YNNKEL (reference sequence). The V gene lost 0 bases and the J gene lost 2 bases, with 17 bases spanning the gap. The CDR3 here is CASSQDPGRDQTYNEQFF. CDR3 sequence (DNA): TGTGCCAGCAGCCAAGACCCCGGGCGGGATCAGACCTACAATGAGCAGTTCTTC.

This clonotype was picked up many times. Written as DNA, the CDR3 is TGTGCCAGCAGTTACCCGATGGATGAGCAGTTCTTC. Protein product: CASSYPMDEQFF. The chain uses TRBV6-2 or TRBV6-3 and TRBJ2-1; D call uncertain. CDR1 and CDR2 (germline): MNHEY, SVGEGT. Trimming cost V 2 bases and J 8 bases, with 7 bases left between them. CDR3 length: 12 amino acids.

In nucleotides, the CDR3 is TGTGCCAGCAGCCACCGACTAGCGGGAGGGGAGCAGTTCTTC. Protein sequence: CASSHRLAGGEQFF. The rearrangement links TRBV4-2 to TRBJ2-1, with 14 bases aligning to TRBD2. J was trimmed by 10 bases and V by 3 bases; bases with no gene match: 2. This CDR3 has 14 residues. From germline, CDR1 is LGHNA and CDR2 YNFKEQ.

This clonotype was recorded at least ten times. V and J are TRBV4-1 and TRBJ2-1; possibly TRBD2 for D (6 bases). The CDR3 consists of 15 residues. V shed 0 bases and J shed 8 bases, with 14 bases lying between them. The germline V gene encodes CDR1 MGHRA and CDR2 YSYEKL. The DNA for the CDR3 is TGCGCCAGCAGCCAAGATGGTCGGGAGTTTGATGAGCAGTTCTTC. Protein product: CASSQDGREFDEQFF.

This clonotype was seen a handful of times. The rearrangement uses TRBV11-2 and TRBJ1-1; possibly TRBD1 for D (6 bases). The CDR3 consists of 12 residues. V lost 8 bases to trimming and J lost 7 bases, with 14 bases between them. The V gene's germline CDR1 is SGHAT and CDR2 FQNNGV. The CDR3 DNA sequence: TGTGCCAGCCGGGGGCGTAGGGTTGAAGCTTTCTTT. It is translated as CASRGRRVEAFF.

This clonotype has at least ten counts. The genes are TRBV5-6 and TRBJ2-5; the D call may be TRBD1 or TRBD2 (5 bases each). The CDR3 loop spans 15 amino acids. CDR1 and CDR2 (germline): SGHDT, YYEEEE. Trimming stripped 0 bases from V and 5 bases from J, with 14 bases between. In DNA, the CDR3 is TGTGCCAGCAGCTTGGTTGGGACGGCCGGGGAGACCCAGTACTTC. It yields the protein CASSLVGTAGETQYF.

The rearrangement joins TRBV4-2 to TRBJ2-7, with 8 bases fitting TRBD1. Germline values: CDR1 LGHNA, CDR2 YNFKEQ. The CDR3 is made up of 16 amino acids. V was clipped by 0 bases and J by 2 bases; unmatched bases: 6. DNA of the CDR3: TGTGCCAGCAGCCAAGATATACAGGGGGAGACCTACGAGCAGTACTTC. Translating it yields CASSQDIQGETYEQYF.

There are many counts of this clonotype. The chain combines TRBV30 with TRBJ1-4; the match to TRBD1 covers 12 bases. The junction had 15 bases not matched to a gene; V was cut back by 3 bases and J by 7 bases. The CDR3 loop spans 18 amino acids. The V gene's germline CDR1 is GTSNPN and CDR2 SVGIG (reference sequence). The CDR3, as DNA: TGTGCCTGGAGCGAGGGATGGGGACAGGGGGCGCGGAGTGAAAAACTGTTTTTT. Protein product: CAWSEGWGQGARSEKLFF.